A selection of T cell receptor beta chains follows, all from one sample in a study of T cell responses to AZD1222 COVID-19 vaccine. Sequencing used immunoSEQ multiplex PCR; TCRdb keeps in-frame clones, though not all of them. The profile shows approximately 300,000 clones, 94% of them singletons. Here the sequenced sample was peripheral blood, taken 28 days after the second AZD1222 dose. The origin of the receptors is an adult who received the AZD1222 COVID-19 vaccine. Each CDR3 is given with its conserved first and last residue. A D gene is named only where the DNA matches it firmly.

CDR3: CASRPLAGGYEQYF; DNA: TGTGCCAGCAGACCACTAGCGGGAGGGTACGAGCAGTACTTC; D: TRBD2; V: TRBV28; J: TRBJ2-7
CDR3: CASSLPPLEDEQYF; DNA: TGTGCCAGCAGCCTTCCACCGCTGGAGGACGAGCAGTACTTC; D: -; V: TRBV13; J: TRBJ2-7
CDR3: CASSWGLAGGTGELFF; DNA: TGTGCCAGCAGCTGGGGGCTAGCGGGAGGAACCGGGGAGCTGTTTTTT; D: TRBD2; V: TRBV11-2; J: TRBJ2-2
CDR3: CASSLRSVGTEAFF; DNA: TGTGCCAGCAGCTTGCGGTCTGTTGGGACTGAAGCTTTCTTT; D: -; V: TRBV5-5; J: TRBJ1-1
CDR3: CASSTRQGAVYGYTF; DNA: TGTGCCAGCAGCACCCGACAGGGGGCAGTTTATGGCTACACCTTC; D: TRBD1; V: TRBV7-2; J: TRBJ1-2
CDR3: CASNRGQYTGELFF; DNA: TGTGCGAGCAACAGGGGACAGTACACCGGGGAGCTGTTTTTT; D: TRBD1; V: TRBV28; J: TRBJ2-2
CDR3: CASREQSYGYTF; DNA: TGCGCCAGCAGGGAACAGTCCTATGGCTACACCTTC; D: -; V: TRBV5-1; J: TRBJ1-2
CDR3: CASSSYGLAGGWKDGETQYF; DNA: TGCGCCAGCAGCTCCTACGGACTAGCGGGGGGATGGAAGGATGGGGAGACCCAGTACTTC; D: TRBD2; V: TRBV5-1; J: TRBJ2-5
CDR3: CASSQGSGGPFYEQYF; DNA: TGTGCCAGCAGCCAAGGATCGGGAGGGCCTTTCTACGAGCAGTACTTC; D: TRBD2; V: TRBV14; J: TRBJ2-7
CDR3: CAISEGRAYGYTF; DNA: TGTGCCATCAGTGAGGGCAGGGCCTATGGCTACACCTTC; D: -; V: TRBV10-3; J: TRBJ1-2
CDR3: CASSRDRGVAGELFF; DNA: TGCGCCAGCAGCCGGGACAGAGGAGTAGCCGGGGAGCTGTTTTTT; D: TRBD1; V: TRBV5-1; J: TRBJ2-2
CDR3: CASSPPGGETQYF; DNA: TGTGCCAGCTCACCTCCCGGGGGAGAGACCCAGTACTTC; D: -; V: TRBV18; J: TRBJ2-5
CDR3: CASSPRQGAMNTEAFF; DNA: TGCGCCAGCAGCCCCCGACAGGGGGCGATGAACACTGAAGCTTTCTTT; D: TRBD1; V: TRBV5-1; J: TRBJ1-1
CDR3: CASSLRGTGNTIYF; DNA: TGTGCCAGCAGCTTGCGGGGAACTGGAAACACCATATATTTT; D: -; V: TRBV5-4; J: TRBJ1-3
CDR3: CASSARWGLSNQPQHF; DNA: TGTGCCAGCAGTGCACGCTGGGGACTTAGCAATCAGCCCCAGCATTTT; D: -; V: TRBV2; J: TRBJ1-5
CDR3: CASSLIGKNTEAFF; DNA: TGTGCCAGCAGCTTAATAGGGAAGAACACTGAAGCTTTCTTT; D: -; V: TRBV7-2; J: TRBJ1-1
CDR3: CASNREFSSYTF; DNA: TGTGCCAGCAACCGGGAGTTCAGTAGCTACACCTTC; D: -; V: TRBV9; J: TRBJ1-2
CDR3: CASSPHSGTGKVSGGYTF; DNA: TGTGCCAGCAGCCCCCATTCCGGGACAGGGAAGGTTTCGGGTGGCTACACCTTC; D: TRBD1; V: TRBV28; J: TRBJ1-2
CDR3: CASSQDSGRGRYEQFF; DNA: TGTGCCAGCAGCCAAGATAGCGGCAGGGGGAGATATGAGCAGTTCTTC; D: -; V: TRBV3-1/TRBV3-2; J: TRBJ2-1
CDR3: CASSLSPGQHEQYF; DNA: TGTGCCAGCAGCTTAAGTCCGGGACAACACGAGCAGTACTTC; D: -; V: TRBV11-1; J: TRBJ2-7
CDR3: CASSQMGIGNTGELFF; DNA: TGTGCCAGCAGCCAGATGGGCATCGGGAACACCGGGGAGCTGTTTTTT; D: -; V: TRBV14; J: TRBJ2-2
CDR3: CASSRLLQETQYF; DNA: TGTGCCAGTAGTCGACTCCTACAAGAGACCCAGTACTTC; D: -; V: TRBV19; J: TRBJ2-5
CDR3: CASSPGRISNQPQHF; DNA: TGTGCCAGCAGCCCCGGACGGATTAGCAATCAGCCCCAGCATTTT; D: -; V: TRBV28; J: TRBJ1-5
CDR3: CASSEVLTDTQYF; DNA: TGTGCCAGCAGTGAGGTCCTCACAGATACGCAGTATTTT; D: -; V: TRBV2; J: TRBJ2-3
CDR3: CASSLVAYNEQFF; DNA: TGTGCCAGCAGCTTGGTGGCTTATAATGAGCAGTTCTTC; D: -; V: TRBV5-6; J: TRBJ2-1
CDR3: CASSTGWETQYF; DNA: TGTGCCAGCAGTACAGGGTGGGAGACCCAGTACTTC; D: -; V: TRBV7-2; J: TRBJ2-5